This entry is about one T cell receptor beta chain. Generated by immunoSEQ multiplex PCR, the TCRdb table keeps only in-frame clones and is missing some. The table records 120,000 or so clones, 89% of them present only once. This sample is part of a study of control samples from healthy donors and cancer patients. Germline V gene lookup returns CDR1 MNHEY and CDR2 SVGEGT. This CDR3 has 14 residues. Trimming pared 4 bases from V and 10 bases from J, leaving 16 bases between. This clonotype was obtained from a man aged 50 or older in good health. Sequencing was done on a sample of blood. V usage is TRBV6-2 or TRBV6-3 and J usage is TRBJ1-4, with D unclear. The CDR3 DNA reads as TGTGCCAGCAGTTTAGGAGGTCCGGGCCTAAAACTGTTTTTT. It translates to CASSLGGPGLKLFF.